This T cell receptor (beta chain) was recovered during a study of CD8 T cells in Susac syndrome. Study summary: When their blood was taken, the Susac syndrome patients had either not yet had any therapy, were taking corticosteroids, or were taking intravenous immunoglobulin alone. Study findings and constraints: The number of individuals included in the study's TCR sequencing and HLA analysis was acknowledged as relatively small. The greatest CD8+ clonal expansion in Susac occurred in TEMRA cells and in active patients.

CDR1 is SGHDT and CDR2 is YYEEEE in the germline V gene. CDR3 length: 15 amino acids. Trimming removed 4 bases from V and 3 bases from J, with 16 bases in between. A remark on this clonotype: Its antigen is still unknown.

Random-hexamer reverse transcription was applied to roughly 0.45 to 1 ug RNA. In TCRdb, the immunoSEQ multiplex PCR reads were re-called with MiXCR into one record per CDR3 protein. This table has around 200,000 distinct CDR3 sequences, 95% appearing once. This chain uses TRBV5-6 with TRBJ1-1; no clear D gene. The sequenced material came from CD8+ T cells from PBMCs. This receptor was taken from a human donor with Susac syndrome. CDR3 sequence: CASSGSDSAYTEAFF. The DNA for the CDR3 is TGTGCCAGCAGCGGGTCGGACTCTGCGTACACTGAAGCTTTCTTT.